The 27 T cell receptor beta chains presented below share a single source sample, sequenced in a study of T cell clonotyping in hematopoietic cell transplantation. This table comes from immunoSEQ multiplex PCR, and its TCRdb copy is limited to in-frame clones, with some not included. The table includes roughly 40,000 clones, 94% detected once. The specimen was peripheral blood mononuclear cells. Receptors were obtained from a woman between 45 and 60 years old in good health. Some clones in this sample may be carry-over from other donors' samples.

J is TRBJ2-3 and V is TRBV11-2, with D perhaps matching TRBD2 (7 bases). The CDR3 length is 17 residues. Germline CDR1 and CDR2: SGHAT and FQNNGV. V was clipped by 5 bases and J by 3 bases, with 21 bases between them. In DNA form, the CDR3 reads TGTGCCAGCAGCCGAACGGAGGGGGGGCCGAGGACAGATACGCAGTATTTT. It translates to CASSRTEGGPRTDTQYF.

The chain couples TRBV14 to TRBJ1-3; TRBD1 is a possible D gene (5 bases). Trimming cost V 4 bases and J 4 bases, with 14 bases left between them. The CDR3 length is 15 residues. Germline loops: CDR1 SGHDN, CDR2 FVKESK. CDR3 bases: TGTGCCAGCAGCCTGGCTATGGGGCACGGAAACACCATATATTTT. It is translated as CASSLAMGHGNTIYF.

The chain joins TRBV11-3 to TRBJ2-3, with TRBD2 matching over 13 bases. Germline values: CDR1 SGHNT, CDR2 YENEEA. The CDR3 runs to 15 residues. Trimming removed 8 bases from V and 3 bases from J; junction bases left unmatched: 5. CDR3 in amino acids: CASGLTSGGTDTQYF. CDR3 sequence (DNA): TGTGCCAGCGGGCTGACTAGCGGGGGGACAGATACGCAGTATTTT.

The rearrangement uses TRBV20-1 and TRBJ1-1; TRBD1 might be the D (6 bases). The CDR3 is made up of 11 amino acids. Germline V gene sequence: CDR1 DFQATT, CDR2 SNEGSKA (reference sequence). CDR3 DNA: TGCGGGGGCGGGATAAACACTGAAGCTTTCTTT. Protein product: CGGGINTEAFF.

The V and J genes are TRBV7-2 and TRBJ1-1; D gene unclear. Germline V gives CDR1 SGHTA, CDR2 FQGNSA. This CDR3 is built from 14 residues. With 3 bases removed from V and 3 bases from J, the gap between germline ends came to 11 bases. The chain's CDR3 is CASSLTLGDTEAFF. In DNA, the CDR3 is TGTGCCAGCAGCTTGACCCTTGGGGACACTGAAGCTTTCTTT. The complete variable domain, with remaining parts taken from reference TRBV7-2 and TRBJ1-1, reads GAGVSQSPSNKVTEKGKDVELRCDPISGHTALYWYRQSLGQGLEFLIYFQGNSAPDKSGLPSDRFSAERTGGSVSTLTIQRTQQEDSAVYLCASSLTLGDTEAFFGQGTRLTVV.

This clone has just one count. The chain is built from TRBV19 and TRBJ1-5, with D maybe TRBD1 (5 bases). Germline values: CDR1 LNHDA, CDR2 SQIVND (reference sequence). The ends were cut back, 5 bases at V and 7 bases at J, with 9 bases in the middle. The CDR3 consists of 12 residues. CDR3 in amino acids: CASSPRGQPQHF. CDR3 nucleotide sequence: TGTGCCAGTAGTCCCCGGGGCCAGCCCCAGCATTTT.

The V gene is TRBV28, the J gene TRBJ1-4; 7 bases agree with TRBD1. V was clipped by 6 bases and J by 2 bases; unmatched bases: 9. The germline V gene has CDR1 MDHEN and CDR2 SYDVKM. The CDR3 has 16 amino acids. DNA of the CDR3: TGTGCCAGCAGACGTCCCGGAGGGGGCACTAATGAAAAACTGTTTTTT. Translated: CASRRPGGGTNEKLFF.

The genes are TRBV7-3 and TRBJ1-5, with unresolved D. The V end lost 0 bases, the J end lost 9 bases, and 9 bases lay between the germline ends. This CDR3 is built from 13 residues. Looked up from germline, CDR1 is SGHTA and CDR2 is FQGTGA. The CDR3 nucleotides are TGTGCCAGCAGCTTAACGTTAGGAGGGCCCCAGCATTTT. It translates to CASSLTLGGPQHF.

V usage is TRBV7-6 and J usage is TRBJ1-1; 7 positions agree with TRBD1. The CDR3 totals 18 residues. The ends lost 0 bases at V and 1 base at J; junction bases unmatched: 11. Germline lookup yields CDR1 SGHVS and CDR2 FNYEAQ. DNA for the CDR3: TGTGCCAGCAGCTTAGCACCGACAGGGCAGAGGGGGAACACTGAAGCTTTCTTT. Amino acids: CASSLAPTGQRGNTEAFF.

The chain uses TRBV29-1 and TRBJ1-5, with 7 bases that match TRBD1. There are 13 residues in the CDR3. Germline CDR1 is SQVTM and CDR2 is ANQGSEA. With 4 bases clipped from V and 4 bases from J, the junction kept 4 bases outside the gene matches. The CDR3 loop is CSVGDRENQPQHF. The CDR3 DNA sequence: TGCAGCGTTGGCGACAGGGAGAATCAGCCCCAGCATTTT.

The chain employs TRBV7-9 and TRBJ2-5; D is possibly TRBD2 (5 bases). CDR1 is SEHNR and CDR2 is FQNEAQ in the germline V gene (reference sequence). Deletions cut 5 bases from V and 5 bases from J, with 12 bases between. The CDR3 spans 13 residues. The CDR3 DNA is TGTGCCAGCAGCATGGCCCGAGGGGAGACCCAGTACTTC. Translation gives CASSMARGETQYF.

The chain employs TRBV2 and TRBJ2-2; possibly TRBD2 for D (5 bases). V dropped 7 bases and J dropped 4 bases, with 16 bases sitting between them. CDR1 and CDR2 from the germline V gene are SNHLY and FYNNEI. The CDR3 loop spans 15 amino acids. In DNA, the CDR3 is TGTGCCAGCACCGAATCGAGGGCATTCACCGGGGAGCTGTTTTTT. Translating it yields CASTESRAFTGELFF.

The rearrangement uses TRBV7-9 and TRBJ2-7; tentative D call: TRBD2 (7 bases). Trimming left V 1 base short and J 1 base short, with 14 bases between. This CDR3 contains 16 residues. The germline gives CDR1 SEHNR, CDR2 FQNEAQ (reference sequence). The CDR3 sequence: CASSLGGGAGSYEQYF. The CDR3 DNA sequence: TGTGCCAGCAGCTTAGGTGGGGGGGCAGGTTCCTACGAGCAGTACTTC.

The chain employs TRBV9 and TRBJ2-5; TRBD2 aligns across 8 bases. The CDR3 length is 14 residues. The trim removed 2 bases at V and 5 bases at J, leaving 5 bases unmatched. Germline V gene lookup returns CDR1 SGDLS and CDR2 YYNGEE. The CDR3 DNA sequence: TGTGCCAGCAGCGTCGGACTAGCTGCCGAGACCCAGTACTTC. It encodes CASSVGLAAETQYF.

The J gene is TRBJ1-5, the V gene TRBV19, with D uncertain. Trimming removed 3 bases at V and 0 bases at J, with 18 bases between. The CDR3 is made up of 18 amino acids. Per germline, CDR1 LNHDA and CDR2 SQIVND (reference sequence). The CDR3 nucleotides read TGTGCCAGTAGTATCATAAACGTACGGTCTTATAGCAATCAGCCCCAGCATTTT. Residues: CASSIINVRSYSNQPQHF.

The V and J genes are TRBV5-4 and TRBJ2-3, with D perhaps being TRBD1 or TRBD2 (5 bases each). Germline V gene data show CDR1 as SGHNT and CDR2 as YYREEE (reference sequence). The CDR3 extends over 15 amino acids. The V gene lost 0 bases and the J gene lost 2 bases, with 10 bases spanning the gap. The CDR3: CASSLDGGFTDTQYF. The CDR3 nucleotides are TGTGCCAGCAGCTTGGATGGGGGATTCACAGATACGCAGTATTTT.

This clone was counted once. The rearrangement joins TRBV7-8 to TRBJ2-5, with TRBD2 matching over 9 bases. J gave up 4 bases and V 5 bases, and 11 bases lay outside the gene matches. Germline V gene sequence: CDR1 SGHVS, CDR2 FQNEAQ. The CDR3 spans 16 residues. The CDR3 nucleotides read TGTGCCAGCAGCCCGAGACTAGCGGTGTTTGGAGAGACCCAGTACTTC. Translated: CASSPRLAVFGETQYF. Combining the CDR3 with reference TRBV7-8 and TRBJ2-5 gives the whole variable domain GAGVSQSPRYKVAKRGQDVALRCDPISGHVSLFWYQQALGQGPEFLTYFQNEAQLDKSGLPSDRFFAERPEGSVSTLKIQRTQQEDSAVYLCASSPRLAVFGETQYFGPGTRLLVL.

The V and J genes are TRBV6-1 and TRBJ1-2; D is undetermined. Per the germline V gene, CDR1 is MNHNS and CDR2 is SASEGT. The CDR3 covers 15 residues. Trimming left V 2 bases short and J 8 bases short, with 18 bases between. CDR3 DNA: TGTGCCAGCAGTGAACCCGCACGGCAGGCCCACGGCTACACCTTC. Translating gives CASSEPARQAHGYTF.

This chain links TRBV5-6 with TRBJ2-3; 7 bases are shared with TRBD2. Germline V gene sequence: CDR1 SGHDT, CDR2 YYEEEE. This CDR3 has 16 residues. Losses at the gene ends were 2 bases for V and 2 bases for J; bases not matched to a gene: 8. This chain's CDR3 is CASSFYGGGYTDTQYF. The DNA of the CDR3 is TGTGCCAGCAGCTTCTACGGCGGGGGATACACAGATACGCAGTATTTT.

The chain employs TRBV19 and TRBJ1-6; possible D gene TRBD1, 5 bases. CDR3 size: 13 residues. Germline loops: CDR1 LNHDA, CDR2 SQIVND (reference sequence). Trimming cost V 3 bases and J 8 bases, with 8 bases left between them. The CDR3 DNA reads TGTGCCAGTAGTATGCGGGGGGATTCACCCCTCCACTTT. Translation gives CASSMRGDSPLHF.

The V call is TRBV5-1, the J call TRBJ1-1, with D hard to call. With 4 bases removed from V and 10 bases from J, the gap between germline ends came to 14 bases. The CDR3 extends over 12 amino acids. Germline CDR1 SGHRS, CDR2 YFSETQ. CDR3 sequence: CASSPLAGGAFF. CDR3 DNA sequence: TGCGCCAGCAGCCCCCTGGCGGGTGGAGCTTTCTTT.

J is TRBJ1-1 and V is TRBV4-3, with unresolved D. Per germline, CDR1 LGHNA and CDR2 YSLEER. The length of the CDR3 is 15 residues. V was clipped by 4 bases and J by 2 bases, with 14 bases between them. The CDR3 region has the DNA TGCGCCAGCAGCCGAGAGGGTCAGGTTAACACTGAAGCTTTCTTT. It encodes CASSREGQVNTEAFF.

The chain couples TRBV6-5 to TRBJ1-6; no firm D call. V was pared by 4 bases and J by 10 bases, with 11 bases between. This CDR3 has 13 amino acids. In germline, CDR1 is MNHEY, CDR2 SVGAGI. In DNA, the CDR3 is TGTGCCAGCAGTTCCGGGCAAGGGTCACCCCTCCACTTT. Encoded protein: CASSSGQGSPLHF.

The chain is built from TRBV2 and TRBJ2-3, with D perhaps TRBD1 (5 bases). The germline CDR1 and CDR2 sequences are SNHLY and FYNNEI. The CDR3 has 16 amino acids. With 3 bases removed from V and 2 bases from J, the gap between germline ends came to 15 bases. The CDR3 DNA is TGTGCCAGCAGTGACCCTACAGGAAGAGTCACAGATACGCAGTATTTT. It is translated as CASSDPTGRVTDTQYF.

V is TRBV2 and J is TRBJ2-7; 7 bases are a match to TRBD1. The ends lost 4 bases at V and 4 bases at J; junction bases unmatched: 4. In germline, CDR1 is SNHLY, CDR2 FYNNEI. This CDR3 is 13 amino acids long. CDR3 bases: TGTGCCAGCAGTGGCCTGACAGGGTACGAGCAGTACTTC. This sequence encodes CASSGLTGYEQYF.

This clone occurred once. J is TRBJ2-7 and V is TRBV6-5; tentatively, D is TRBD1 (6 bases). V lost 4 bases and J lost 2, with 12 bases in between. CDR3 length equals 14 residues. Germline CDR1 and CDR2: MNHEY and SVGAGI. The CDR3 is CASSSDRTPYEQYF. The CDR3, as DNA: TGTGCCAGCAGTTCTGACAGGACCCCCTACGAGCAGTACTTC.

CDR3 nucleotides: TGTGCCAGTAGTTGGGAAGCGGGGGAACCCTACGAGCAGTACTTC. Its translation: CASSWEAGEPYEQYF. The chain couples TRBV19 to TRBJ2-7; TRBD2 agrees at 8 bases. Trimming cost V 5 bases and J 2 bases; bases outside gene matches: 8. CDR1 and CDR2 (germline): LNHDA, SQIVND (reference sequence). The CDR3 length is 15 residues. Using reference TRBV19 and TRBJ2-7 for the parts outside the CDR3, the full variable domain is DGGITQSPKYLFRKEGQNVTLSCEQNLNHDAMYWYRQDPGQGLRLIYYSQIVNDFQKGDIAEGYSVSREKKESFPLTVTSAQKNPTAFYLCASSWEAGEPYEQYFGPGTRLTVT.